The 4 T cell receptor beta chains given below trace back to one sample, sequenced in a study of blood T cell repertoires in COVID-19 (dated by TCRdb to 2018 to 2020). The library was generated by the immunoSEQ multiplex PCR assay. The table comes from immuneACCESS by way of TCRdb, which keeps in-frame sequences with V and J called. Part of the clones is missing from these tables; in studies checked, under half for an unresolved V gene and the rest for unknown reasons. The sample yields under 300,000 clones; 75% to 90% were counted once. Of the sample, around 12% falls within the top ten clones. The sample taken for sequencing was peripheral blood. These receptors originate from a woman aged 55-75 years with active or convalescent COVID-19.

The chain uses TRBV7-2 and TRBJ2-4; D might be TRBD1 (7 bases). This CDR3 spans 18 amino acids. CDR1 and CDR2 (germline): SGHTA, FQGNSA. The germline V and J ends were trimmed by 1 base and 13 bases, with 29 bases remaining between them. For the CDR3, the DNA is TGTGCCAGCAGCTTAGTTGCGGGGACAGCCCGTAGAGGGCTCGGACAGTACTTC. This gives the protein CASSLVAGTARRGLGQYF.

The V and J genes are TRBV29-1 and TRBJ2-7; no clear D. CDR1 and CDR2 from the germline V gene are SQVTM and ANQGSEA. V lost 3 bases and J lost 0, with 6 bases in between. The CDR3 spans 12 residues. The CDR3 DNA reads TGCAGCGTTGAGAAGAGCTCCTACGAGCAGTACTTC. Translated, it gives CSVEKSSYEQYF.

This chain joins TRBV30 and TRBJ2-5, with D tentatively TRBD2 (6 bases). The CDR3 extends over 14 amino acids. V lost 1 base to trimming and J lost 6 bases, with 15 bases between them. Germline-derived CDR1 and CDR2 are GTSNPN and SVGIG (reference sequence). CDR3 sequence: CAWSAVGRGKTQYF. The CDR3 bases are TGTGCCTGGAGTGCTGTGGGCCGCGGGAAGACCCAGTACTTC.

The chain employs TRBV7-9 and TRBJ2-7, with D possibly TRBD1 on 6 matching bases. This CDR3 is 13 amino acids long. The V and J ends lost 5 bases and 5 bases respectively, with 13 bases between them. Germline CDR1 is SEHNR and CDR2 is FQNEAQ (reference sequence). The CDR3 nucleotides are TGTGCCAGCAGCCTCACAGGGCCCAACGAGCAGTACTTC. Amino acid sequence: CASSLTGPNEQYF.